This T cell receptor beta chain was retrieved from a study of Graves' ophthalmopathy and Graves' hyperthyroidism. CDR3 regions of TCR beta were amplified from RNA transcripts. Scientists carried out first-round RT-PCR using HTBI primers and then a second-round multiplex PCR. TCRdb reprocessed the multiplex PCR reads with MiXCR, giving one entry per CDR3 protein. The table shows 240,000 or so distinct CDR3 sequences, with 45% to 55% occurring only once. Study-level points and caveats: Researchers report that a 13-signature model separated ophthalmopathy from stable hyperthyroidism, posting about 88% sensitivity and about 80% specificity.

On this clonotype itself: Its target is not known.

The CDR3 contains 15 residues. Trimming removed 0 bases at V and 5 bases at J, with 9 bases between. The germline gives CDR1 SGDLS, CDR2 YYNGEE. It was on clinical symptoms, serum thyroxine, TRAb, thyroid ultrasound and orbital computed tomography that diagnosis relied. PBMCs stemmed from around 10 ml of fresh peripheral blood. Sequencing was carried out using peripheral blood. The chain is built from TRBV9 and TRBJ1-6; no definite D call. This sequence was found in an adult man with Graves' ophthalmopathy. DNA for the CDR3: TGTGCCAGCAGCGTAGTGGCAGAGCATAATTCACCCCTCCACTTT. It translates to CASSVVAEHNSPLHF.